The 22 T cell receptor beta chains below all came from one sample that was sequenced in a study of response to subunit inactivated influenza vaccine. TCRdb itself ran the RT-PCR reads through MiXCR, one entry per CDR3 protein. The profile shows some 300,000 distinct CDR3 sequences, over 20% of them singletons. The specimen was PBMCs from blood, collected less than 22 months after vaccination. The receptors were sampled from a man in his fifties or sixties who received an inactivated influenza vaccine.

DNA for the CDR3: TGTGCCAGCACCGTTGCGACAGGGCCGAATCAGCCCCAGCATTTT. Translating it yields CASTVATGPNQPQHF. The chain recombines TRBV6-2 or TRBV6-3 with TRBJ1-5; 7 bases line up with TRBD1. Per germline, CDR1 MNHEY and CDR2 SVGEGT. The CDR3 consists of 15 residues. V dropped 7 bases and J dropped 4; count of bases not matched to a gene: 10.

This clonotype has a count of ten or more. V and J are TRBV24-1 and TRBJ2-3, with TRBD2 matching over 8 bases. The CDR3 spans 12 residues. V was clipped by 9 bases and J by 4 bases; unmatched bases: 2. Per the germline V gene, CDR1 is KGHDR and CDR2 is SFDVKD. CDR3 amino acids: CATGLASDTQYF. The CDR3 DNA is TGTGCCACCGGACTAGCCTCAGATACGCAGTATTTT.

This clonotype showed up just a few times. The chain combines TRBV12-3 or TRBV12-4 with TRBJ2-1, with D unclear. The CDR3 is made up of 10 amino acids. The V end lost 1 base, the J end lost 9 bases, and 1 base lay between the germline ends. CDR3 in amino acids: CASSLVEQFF. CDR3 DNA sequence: TGTGCCAGCAGTTTAGTTGAGCAGTTCTTC.

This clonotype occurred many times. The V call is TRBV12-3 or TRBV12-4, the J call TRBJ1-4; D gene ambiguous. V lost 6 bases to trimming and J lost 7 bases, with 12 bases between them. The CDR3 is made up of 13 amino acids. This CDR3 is CASSAGRGEKLFF. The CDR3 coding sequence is TGTGCCAGCAGCGCAGGACGTGGTGAAAAACTGTTTTTT.

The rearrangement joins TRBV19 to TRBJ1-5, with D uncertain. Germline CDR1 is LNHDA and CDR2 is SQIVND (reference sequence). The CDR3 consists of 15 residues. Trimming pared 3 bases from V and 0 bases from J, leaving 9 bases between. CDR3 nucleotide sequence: TGTGCCAGTAGTATCGTTCTCTATAGCAATCAGCCCCAGCATTTT. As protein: CASSIVLYSNQPQHF. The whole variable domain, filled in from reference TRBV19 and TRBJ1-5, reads DGGITQSPKYLFRKEGQNVTLSCEQNLNHDAMYWYRQDPGQGLRLIYYSQIVNDFQKGDIAEGYSVSREKKESFPLTVTSAQKNPTAFYLCASSIVLYSNQPQHFGDGTRLSIL.

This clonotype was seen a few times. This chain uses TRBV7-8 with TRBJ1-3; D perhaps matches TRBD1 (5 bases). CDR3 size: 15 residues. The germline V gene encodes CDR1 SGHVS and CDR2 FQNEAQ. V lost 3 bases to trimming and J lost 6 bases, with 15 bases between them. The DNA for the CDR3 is TGTGCCAGCAGCTTGGGACTCTTGGGCGAAAACACCATATATTTT. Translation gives CASSLGLLGENTIYF.

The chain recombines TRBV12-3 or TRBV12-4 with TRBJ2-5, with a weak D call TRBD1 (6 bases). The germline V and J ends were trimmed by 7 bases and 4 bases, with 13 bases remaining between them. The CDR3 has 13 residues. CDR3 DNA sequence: TGTGCCAGCACTTCACTGGGGGCAGAGACCCAGTACTTC. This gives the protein CASTSLGAETQYF.

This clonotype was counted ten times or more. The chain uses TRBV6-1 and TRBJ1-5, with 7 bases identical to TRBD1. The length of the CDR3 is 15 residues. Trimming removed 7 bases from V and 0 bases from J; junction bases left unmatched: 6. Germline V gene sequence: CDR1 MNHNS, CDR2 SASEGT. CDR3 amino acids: CASKPQGVSNQPQHF. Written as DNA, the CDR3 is TGTGCCAGCAAACCTCAGGGGGTTAGCAATCAGCCCCAGCATTTT.

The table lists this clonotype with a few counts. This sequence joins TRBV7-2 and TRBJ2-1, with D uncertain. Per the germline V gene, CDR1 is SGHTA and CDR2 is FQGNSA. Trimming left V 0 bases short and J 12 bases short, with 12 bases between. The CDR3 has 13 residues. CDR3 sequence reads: CASSLAPLAWQFF. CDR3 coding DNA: TGTGCCAGCAGCTTAGCGCCCCTTGCATGGCAGTTCTTC.

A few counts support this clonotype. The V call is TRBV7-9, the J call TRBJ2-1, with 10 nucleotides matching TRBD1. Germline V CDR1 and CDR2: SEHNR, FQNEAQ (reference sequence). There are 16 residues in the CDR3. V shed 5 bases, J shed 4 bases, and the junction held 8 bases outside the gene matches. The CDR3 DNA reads TGTGCCAGCAGCCTGGGGGACAGGGGAGAGTACAATGAGCAGTTCTTC. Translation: CASSLGDRGEYNEQFF. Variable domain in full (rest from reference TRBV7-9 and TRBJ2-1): DTGVSQNPRHKITKRGQNVTFRCDPISEHNRLYWYRQTLGQGPEFLTYFQNEAQLEKSRLLSDRFSAERPKGSFSTLEIQRTEQGDSAMYLCASSLGDRGEYNEQFFGPGTRLTVL.

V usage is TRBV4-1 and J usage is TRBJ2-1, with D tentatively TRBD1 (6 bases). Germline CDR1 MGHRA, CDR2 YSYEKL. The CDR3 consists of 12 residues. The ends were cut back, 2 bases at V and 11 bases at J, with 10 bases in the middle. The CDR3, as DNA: TGCGCCAGCAGCCAAAAGGGGGTACAGCAGTTCTTC. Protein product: CASSQKGVQQFF.

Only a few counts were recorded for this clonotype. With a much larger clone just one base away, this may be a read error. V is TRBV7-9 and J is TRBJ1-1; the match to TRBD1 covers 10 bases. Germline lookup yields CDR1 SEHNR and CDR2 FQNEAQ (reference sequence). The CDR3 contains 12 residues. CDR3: CASSYGQGEALF. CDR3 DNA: TGTGCCAGCAGCTACGGACAGGGGGAAGCTTTATTT.

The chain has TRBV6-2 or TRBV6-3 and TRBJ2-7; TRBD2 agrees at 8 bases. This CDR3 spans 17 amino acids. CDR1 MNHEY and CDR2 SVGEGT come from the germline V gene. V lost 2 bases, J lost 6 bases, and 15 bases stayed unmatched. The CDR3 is CASSYEWGGTSGFEQYF. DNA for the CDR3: TGTGCCAGCAGTTACGAGTGGGGGGGGACTAGTGGATTCGAGCAGTACTTC.

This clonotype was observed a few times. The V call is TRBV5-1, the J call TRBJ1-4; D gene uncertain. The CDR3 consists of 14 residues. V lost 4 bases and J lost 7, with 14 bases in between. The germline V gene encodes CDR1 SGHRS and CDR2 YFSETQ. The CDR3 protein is CASSPAAVVEKLFF. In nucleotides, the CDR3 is TGCGCCAGCAGCCCGGCAGCGGTTGTTGAAAAACTGTTTTTT.

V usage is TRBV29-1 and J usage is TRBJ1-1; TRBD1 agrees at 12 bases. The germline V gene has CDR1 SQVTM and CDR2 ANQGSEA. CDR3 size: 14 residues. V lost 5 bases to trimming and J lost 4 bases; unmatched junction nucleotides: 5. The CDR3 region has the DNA TGCAGCGTTCTGGGGACAGGGGGCCTCACTGAAGCTTTCTTT. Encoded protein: CSVLGTGGLTEAFF.

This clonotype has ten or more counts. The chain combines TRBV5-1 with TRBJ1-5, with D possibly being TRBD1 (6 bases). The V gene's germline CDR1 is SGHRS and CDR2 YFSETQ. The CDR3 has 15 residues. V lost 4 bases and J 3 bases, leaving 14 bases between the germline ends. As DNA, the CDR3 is TGCGCCAGCAGCCCAGGACAGACCTCCAATCAGCCCCAGCATTTT. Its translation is CASSPGQTSNQPQHF.

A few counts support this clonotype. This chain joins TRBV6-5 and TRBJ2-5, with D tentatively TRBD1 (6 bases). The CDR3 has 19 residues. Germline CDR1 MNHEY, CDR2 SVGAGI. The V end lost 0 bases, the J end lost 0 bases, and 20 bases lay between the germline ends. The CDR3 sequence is CASSYSIYARDKYQETQYF. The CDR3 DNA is TGTGCCAGCAGTTACTCGATTTACGCCAGGGACAAGTACCAAGAGACCCAGTACTTC.

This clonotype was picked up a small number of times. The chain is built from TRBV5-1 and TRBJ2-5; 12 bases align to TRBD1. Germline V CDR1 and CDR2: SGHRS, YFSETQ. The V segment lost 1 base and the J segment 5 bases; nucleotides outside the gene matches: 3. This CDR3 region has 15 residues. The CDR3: CASSLQGTGGETQYF. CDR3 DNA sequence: TGCGCCAGCAGCTTGCAAGGGACAGGGGGCGAGACCCAGTACTTC.

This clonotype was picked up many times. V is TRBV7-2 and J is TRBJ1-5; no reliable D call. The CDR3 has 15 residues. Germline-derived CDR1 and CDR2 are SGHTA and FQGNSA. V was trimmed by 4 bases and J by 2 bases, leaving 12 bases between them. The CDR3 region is CASSYGPFGNQPQHF. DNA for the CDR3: TGTGCCAGCAGCTATGGACCGTTTGGCAATCAGCCCCAGCATTTT.

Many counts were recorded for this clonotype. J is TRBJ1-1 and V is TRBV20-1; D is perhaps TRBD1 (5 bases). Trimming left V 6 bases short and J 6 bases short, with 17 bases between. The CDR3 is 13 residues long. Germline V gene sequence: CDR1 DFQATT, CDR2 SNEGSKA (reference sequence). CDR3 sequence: CSATDSLGAEAFF. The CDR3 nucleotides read TGCAGTGCCACTGACAGCCTTGGGGCTGAAGCTTTCTTT.

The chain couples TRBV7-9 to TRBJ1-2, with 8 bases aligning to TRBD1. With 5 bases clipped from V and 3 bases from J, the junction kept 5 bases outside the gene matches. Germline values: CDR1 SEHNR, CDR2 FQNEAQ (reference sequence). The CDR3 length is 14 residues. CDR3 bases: TGTGCCAGCAGCCCGGGACAGGCGGACTATGGCTACACCTTC. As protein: CASSPGQADYGYTF.

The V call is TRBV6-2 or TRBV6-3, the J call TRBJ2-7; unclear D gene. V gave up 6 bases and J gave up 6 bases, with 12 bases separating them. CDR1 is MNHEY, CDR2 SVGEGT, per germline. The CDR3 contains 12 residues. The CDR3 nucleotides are TGTGCCAGCAGAACGAACAGCGTCGAGCAGTACTTC. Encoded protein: CASRTNSVEQYF.